The 4 T cell receptor beta chains presented below share a single source sample, sequenced in a study of PD-1 blockade in classical Hodgkin lymphoma. Time point in this sample: cycle 4 day 1 (C4D1), after more than 5 weeks of nivolumab. Relapses following autologous stem cell transplantation were seen in all patients, with brentuximab vedotin exposure varying. CD4+ T cells were purified from thawed PBMCs by magnetic negative selection. Profiled with immunoSEQ multiplex PCR; TCRdb holds only in-frame clones, not every one. The sample has about 9,700 clones, roughly 80% seen once; the top ten hold 4.6%. Here the sequenced sample was CD4+ T cells from blood, taken before the fourth cycle of nivolumab. The receptors shown here come from a human donor with classical Hodgkin lymphoma.

CDR3 sequence (DNA): TGTGCCAGCAGCTTAGACTTAAACTCCTACAATGAGCAGTTCTTC. It yields the protein CASSLDLNSYNEQFF. V usage is TRBV11-3 and J usage is TRBJ2-1; D is unclear. There are 15 residues in the CDR3. Trimming shortened V by 0 bases and J by 0 bases, and 6 bases separated the two germline ends. The V gene's germline CDR1 is SGHNT and CDR2 YENEEA.

The table lists this clone with a count of one. This chain joins TRBV19 and TRBJ2-3, with 9 bases aligning to TRBD1. J lost 4 bases, V lost 7 bases, and 15 bases had no gene match. Germline loops: CDR1 LNHDA, CDR2 SQIVND (reference sequence). The CDR3 runs 17 residues. CDR3 bases: TGTGCCAGTACCCCCACAGGGGGCGAAAGTACCTCAGATACGCAGTATTTT. Its protein is CASTPTGGESTSDTQYF.

The V and J genes are TRBV5-4 and TRBJ1-2; D is unresolved. Germline loops: CDR1 SGHNT, CDR2 YYREEE (reference sequence). Trimming pared 4 bases from V and 4 bases from J, leaving 5 bases between. The CDR3 runs to 11 residues. CDR3 protein: CASSPGYGYTF. CDR3 DNA sequence: TGTGCCAGCAGCCCGGGCTATGGCTACACCTTC.

The chain has TRBV7-8 and TRBJ2-2, with D possibly being TRBD1 or TRBD2 (5 bases each). V was pared by 6 bases and J by 6 bases, with 17 bases between. Germline lookup yields CDR1 SGHVS and CDR2 FQNEAQ. This CDR3 contains 15 residues. The CDR3 here is CASRRNIMGAGELFF. The CDR3, as DNA: TGTGCCAGCAGACGAAATATAATGGGGGCCGGGGAGCTGTTTTTT.